This note documents a single TCR beta chain sequence. This clonotype occurred once. The specificity of this receptor is unknown. No base quality information exists; no much larger clone differs at one position. Evidence from one read is weak. The data stem from a study of CD8 T cells in ankylosing spondylitis (dated by TCRdb to about 2017). For the wider study: To find TCR variants linked to disease, the study profiled T cell receptor beta repertoires in ankylosing spondylitis patients and healthy donors. The full study cohort was made up of under 30 ankylosing spondylitis patients and 108 healthy donors. Peripheral blood was sampled, and synovial fluid was additionally collected from ankylosing spondylitis patients. Overall results and qualifications from the work: The disease-linked clones were reported to be significantly enriched in matched synovial fluid samples from ankylosing spondylitis patients. A TCR beta motif of several highly homologous amino acid variants appeared characteristic of blood from ankylosing spondylitis patients. The disease-linked clones had a CD8+ phenotype and were found at relatively low frequencies in peripheral blood. Some of the motif variants had been reported before in the synovial fluid and blood of reactive arthritis patients, a finding that suggests common disease-initiation mechanisms.

Taken from cysteine to phenylalanine, the CDR3 has 12 residues. The retained sequence is limited to the CDR3, 36 bases, with the frame set at the first base. V is shortened by 6 bases, J by 8 bases, and the region joining them spans 16 bases. In the germline V gene (reference sequence), CDR1 corresponds to DFQATT and CDR2 to SNEGSKA. Instrument on record: Illumina HiSeq 2500. TCR beta libraries were prepared by quantitative 5'-RACE with molecular barcodes. In the original analysis: A new computational method based on a probabilistic model of VDJ rearrangement was used to identify disease-linked TCR variants. The public reads were reanalyzed by TCRdb: fastp trimming at Q25, MiXCR alignment, in-frame beta chains only. Identical CDR3 proteins give one entry, which carries the most common genes and DNA. The V and J calls follow TCRdb's processing rather than the paper's. The sample table holds 150,000 to 200,000 distinct CDR3 sequences, of which 10% to 15% were seen once. About 11% of the sample goes to the ten largest clones.

The receptor's source is a female donor with ankylosing spondylitis or in good health (not recorded which). The sequenced sample was blood, either unsorted or a sorted T cell fraction (not recorded which). The chain is assembled from TRBV20-1 and TRBJ1-1; the D gene is not confidently resolved. The bases read TGCAGTGCGCCTATTGAGGACTGGGAAGCTTTCTTT. The translation is CSAPIEDWEAFF.